Listed below are T cell receptor beta chains from one sample, sequenced in a study of T cell responses to AZD1222 COVID-19 vaccine. Clones were sequenced by immunoSEQ multiplex PCR, and TCRdb holds only the in-frame ones, with some missing. The sample records 89,000 or so clones, approximately 83% being singletons. This material consisted of peripheral blood, taken on day 0 of AZD1222 vaccination. These receptor sequences come from an adult in good health. CDR3s include the opening cysteine and the closing phenylalanine or tryptophan. D genes are given only for firm matches. The size of a clone is reported for some rows only, either as once, few or many, or as a class for expanded clones.

CDR3: CASSVGQGRETQYF
DNA: TGTGCCAGCAGCGTCGGACAGGGGAGAGAGACCCAGTACTTC
size: NA
J: TRBJ2-5
length: 14
D: TRBD1
V: TRBV5-6

CDR3: CASSVSGFSDGYTF
DNA: TGTGCCAGCAGTGTCTCTGGGTTCTCTGATGGCTACACCTTC
size: NA
J: TRBJ1-2
length: 14
D: NA
V: TRBV2

CDR3: CASSLNTNTEAFF
DNA: TGTGCCAGCAGCTTGAACACGAACACTGAAGCTTTCTTT
size: once
J: TRBJ1-1
length: 13
D: NA
V: TRBV6-5

CDR3: CASSPPSRGDTEAFF
DNA: TGTGCCAGCTCACCACCGTCCAGGGGGGACACTGAAGCTTTCTTT
size: NA
J: TRBJ1-1
length: 15
D: TRBD1
V: TRBV18

CDR3: CASSIRTSEAYEQYF
DNA: TGTGCCAGCAGTATACGGACTAGCGAGGCCTACGAGCAGTACTTC
size: NA
J: TRBJ2-7
length: 15
D: TRBD2
V: TRBV6-5

CDR3: CASSLSEIAGRDTQYF
DNA: TGTGCCAGCAGCCTCTCTGAGATAGCGGGAAGGGATACGCAGTATTTT
size: few
J: TRBJ2-3
length: 16
D: TRBD2
V: TRBV7-9

CDR3: CAISYGTTRDNEQFF
DNA: TGTGCCATCAGTTACGGGACTACCCGGGACAATGAGCAGTTCTTC
size: NA
J: TRBJ2-1
length: 15
D: TRBD2
V: TRBV10-3

CDR3: CASSWEDRETQYF
DNA: TGTGCCAGCAGTTGGGAGGATCGGGAGACCCAGTACTTC
size: NA
J: TRBJ2-5
length: 13
D: NA
V: TRBV2

CDR3: CASSSRTGQGADYGYTF
DNA: TGCGCCAGCAGCTCCCGAACGGGACAGGGGGCTGACTATGGCTACACCTTC
size: NA
J: TRBJ1-2
length: 17
D: TRBD1
V: TRBV5-1

CDR3: CSVARSTEAFF
DNA: TGCAGCGTTGCGAGGTCTACTGAAGCTTTCTTT
size: NA
J: TRBJ1-1
length: 11
D: NA
V: TRBV29-1

CDR3: CASSQQDRQETQYF
DNA: TGTGCCAGCAGCCAACAGGACAGGCAAGAGACCCAGTACTTC
size: once
J: TRBJ2-5
length: 14
D: TRBD1
V: TRBV3-1/TRBV3-2

CDR3: CAWSVGTGGHNEQFF
DNA: TGTGCCTGGAGTGTGGGGACGGGAGGACACAATGAGCAGTTCTTC
size: NA
J: TRBJ2-1
length: 15
D: TRBD2
V: TRBV30

CDR3: CAWSRAGVNTGELFF
DNA: TGTGCCTGGAGTCGGGCGGGGGTTAACACCGGGGAGCTGTTTTTT
size: NA
J: TRBJ2-2
length: 15
D: TRBD2
V: TRBV30

CDR3: CASSLFGGTDTQYF
DNA: TGTGCCAGCAGTTTATTCGGCGGCACAGATACGCAGTATTTT
size: NA
J: TRBJ2-3
length: 14
D: NA
V: TRBV27

CDR3: CASSASSYGYTF
DNA: TGTGCCAGCAGCGCCAGTTCTTATGGCTACACCTTC
size: NA
J: TRBJ1-2
length: 12
D: NA
V: TRBV3-1/TRBV3-2

CDR3: CASSRDGGNTIYF
DNA: TGTGCCAGCAGCCGAGACGGGGGGAACACCATATATTTT
size: NA
J: TRBJ1-3
length: 13
D: NA
V: TRBV7-2

CDR3: CASSLSNLDGRSYGYTF
DNA: TGTGCCAGCAGTTTATCAAACTTGGATGGGCGGTCCTATGGCTACACCTTC
size: NA
J: TRBJ1-2
length: 17
D: NA
V: TRBV27

CDR3: CASSHLGLAGGPWSDTQYF
DNA: TGTGCCAGCAGCCACCTCGGACTAGCGGGAGGGCCATGGTCAGATACGCAGTATTTT
size: NA
J: TRBJ2-3
length: 19
D: TRBD2
V: TRBV4-2

CDR3: CASSSEPLWTEAFF
DNA: TGTGCCAGCAGCTCGGAACCCCTCTGGACTGAAGCTTTCTTT
size: NA
J: TRBJ1-1
length: 14
D: NA
V: TRBV7-9

CDR3: CASSEEGAGRAEAFF
DNA: TGTGCCAGCAGTGAAGAGGGAGCCGGTAGGGCTGAAGCTTTCTTT
size: NA
J: TRBJ1-1
length: 15
D: NA
V: TRBV6-1

CDR3: CASSHPPGTGNQETQYF
DNA: TGTGCCAGCAGCCACCCCCCCGGGACAGGGAATCAAGAGACCCAGTACTTC
size: NA
J: TRBJ2-5
length: 17
D: TRBD1
V: TRBV13

CDR3: CASSFTGKDTQYF
DNA: TGTGCCAGCAGCTTCACGGGCAAAGATACGCAGTATTTT
size: once
J: TRBJ2-3
length: 13
D: NA
V: TRBV7-8

CDR3: CASSQGAPTGNRRNTIYF
DNA: TGTGCCAGCAGCCAAGGGGCCCCGACAGGGAACCGACGAAACACCATATATTTT
size: NA
J: TRBJ1-3
length: 18
D: TRBD1
V: TRBV3-1/TRBV3-2

CDR3: CAWGSDPMNTEAFF
DNA: TGTGCCTGGGGTTCGGATCCTATGAACACTGAAGCTTTCTTT
size: NA
J: TRBJ1-1
length: 14
D: NA
V: TRBV30

CDR3: CASSPNTEAFF
DNA: TGTGCCAGTAGTCCCAACACTGAAGCTTTCTTT
size: NA
J: TRBJ1-1
length: 11
D: NA
V: TRBV19

CDR3: CACSSGANVLTF
DNA: TGTGCCTGCAGCTCTGGGGCCAACGTCCTGACTTTC
size: NA
J: TRBJ2-6
length: 12
D: NA
V: TRBV28

CDR3: CATSDYEGVTDTQYF
DNA: TGTGCCACCAGTGATTACGAGGGGGTAACAGATACGCAGTATTTT
size: NA
J: TRBJ2-3
length: 15
D: NA
V: TRBV24-1

CDR3: CASSFLPESYEQYF
DNA: TGTGCCAGCAGCTTCCTCCCTGAATCCTACGAGCAGTACTTC
size: NA
J: TRBJ2-7
length: 14
D: NA
V: TRBV11-1

CDR3: CASSSEYTAYEQYF
DNA: TGTGCCAGCAGTTCAGAGTACACGGCCTACGAGCAGTACTTC
size: few
J: TRBJ2-7
length: 14
D: NA
V: TRBV28

CDR3: CASSRDIDGYTF
DNA: TGTGCCAGTAGTCGGGATATAGACGGCTACACCTTC
size: few
J: TRBJ1-2
length: 12
D: NA
V: TRBV19

CDR3: CASSFRFYSLSGANVLTF
DNA: TGTGCCAGCAGCTTCCGGTTTTACTCCCTCTCTGGGGCCAACGTCCTGACTTTC
size: NA
J: TRBJ2-6
length: 18
D: NA
V: TRBV7-2

CDR3: CASSYGLSYTDTQYF
DNA: TGTGCCAGCAGTTACGGACTTTCTTACACAGATACGCAGTATTTT
size: NA
J: TRBJ2-3
length: 15
D: NA
V: TRBV6-5

CDR3: CASTLTRGKGAARQYF
DNA: TGTGCCAGCACTTTGACGAGGGGCAAAGGAGCAGCGAGGCAGTACTTC
size: NA
J: TRBJ2-7
length: 16
D: NA
V: TRBV2

CDR3: CASSLSMGGNTEAFF
DNA: TGTGCCAGCAGTTTATCGATGGGGGGGAACACTGAAGCTTTCTTT
size: NA
J: TRBJ1-1
length: 15
D: NA
V: TRBV27

CDR3: CASSQDLDSQETQYF
DNA: TGTGCCAGCAGCCAAGATTTGGATAGCCAAGAGACCCAGTACTTC
size: NA
J: TRBJ2-5
length: 15
D: NA
V: TRBV14

CDR3: CASSAVEGGNSPLHF
DNA: TGTGCCAGTAGTGCCGTGGAGGGGGGTAATTCACCCCTCCACTTT
size: few
J: TRBJ1-6
length: 15
D: NA
V: TRBV19

CDR3: CASSLRDNEQFF
DNA: TGTGCCAGCAGCCTCCGGGACAATGAGCAGTTCTTC
size: few
J: TRBJ2-1
length: 12
D: NA
V: TRBV2

CDR3: CASSTSLAHGGEQFF
DNA: TGTGCCAGCAGCACCAGTTTGGCCCACGGTGGTGAGCAGTTCTTC
size: NA
J: TRBJ2-1
length: 15
D: NA
V: TRBV9

CDR3: CASRETGRDTEAFF
DNA: TGTGCCAGCAGAGAGACAGGGAGGGACACTGAAGCTTTCTTT
size: NA
J: TRBJ1-1
length: 14
D: TRBD1
V: TRBV6-4

CDR3: CASSYSGGERYGYTF
DNA: TGTGCCAGCAGTTACTCAGGCGGGGAGCGATATGGCTACACCTTC
size: NA
J: TRBJ1-2
length: 15
D: NA
V: TRBV6-5

CDR3: CASSRQGDSGNTIYF
DNA: TGTGCCAGCAGTAGACAGGGCGACTCTGGAAACACCATATATTTT
size: NA
J: TRBJ1-3
length: 15
D: TRBD1
V: TRBV6-5

CDR3: CASIGLGRQGNTIYF
DNA: TGTGCCAGCATAGGGCTGGGACGGCAAGGAAACACCATATATTTT
size: few
J: TRBJ1-3
length: 15
D: NA
V: TRBV28

CDR3: CASSPRGGYTF
DNA: TGTGCCAGCAGCCCCAGGGGCGGCTACACCTTC
size: once
J: TRBJ1-2
length: 11
D: NA
V: TRBV28

CDR3: CASSLAGGYYGYTF
DNA: TGTGCCAGCAGCTTAGCGGGCGGCTACTATGGCTACACCTTC
size: NA
J: TRBJ1-2
length: 14
D: NA
V: TRBV11-1

CDR3: CATSENTGTGFNQPQHF
DNA: TGTGCCACCAGTGAGAACACCGGGACAGGGTTCAATCAGCCCCAGCATTTT
size: medium-sized
J: TRBJ1-5
length: 17
D: TRBD1
V: TRBV24-1

CDR3: CASSHGTGHDYTF
DNA: TGCGCCAGCAGCCACGGGACAGGGCACGACTACACCTTC
size: NA
J: TRBJ1-2
length: 13
D: TRBD1
V: TRBV5-1